Presented here are 26 T cell receptor beta chains from one specimen sequenced in a study of blood T cell repertoires in COVID-19. Data came from immunoSEQ multiplex PCR; TCRdb stores just in-frame clones and leaves some out. This table has 130,000 or so clones, around 84% appearing once. The sequenced sample consisted of PBMCs or T cells enriched from blood (not recorded which). These receptors were collected from a woman aged 25 to 39 who had recovered from COVID-19.

The chain is built from TRBV29-1 and TRBJ2-1, with a weak D call TRBD2 (7 bases). The CDR3 has 16 residues. Germline V gene sequence: CDR1 SQVTM, CDR2 ANQGSEA. V gave up 1 base and J gave up 7 bases, with 20 bases separating them. In nucleotides, the CDR3 is TGCAGCGTTGAAGGCGTCGGGGGGCCGGTTAGAAATGAGCAGTTCTTC. Amino acid sequence: CSVEGVGGPVRNEQFF.

The chain recombines TRBV12-3 or TRBV12-4 with TRBJ2-7; possibly TRBD2 for D (6 bases). Trimming shortened V by 5 bases and J by 4 bases, and 9 bases separated the two germline ends. This CDR3 contains 12 residues. The CDR3 sequence is CASSMEGYEQYF. The CDR3, as DNA: TGTGCCAGCAGTATGGAGGGGTACGAGCAGTACTTC.

The chain has TRBV3-1 (or the pseudogene TRBV3-2) and TRBJ2-1; 8 bases fit TRBD2. Germline CDR1 LGHDT, CDR2 YNNKEL (reference sequence). The J segment lost 0 bases and the V segment lost 4 bases, leaving 8 bases of the junction unmatched. This CDR3 spans 17 amino acids. The CDR3 region is CASSPRREVLSYNEQFF. The CDR3, as DNA: TGTGCCAGCAGCCCCCGGCGGGAGGTCCTCTCCTACAATGAGCAGTTCTTC.

The chain is built from TRBV28 and TRBJ1-2; D uncertain. This CDR3 region has 15 residues. Germline-derived CDR1 and CDR2 are MDHEN and SYDVKM. The V end lost 6 bases, the J end lost 1 base, and 15 bases lay between the germline ends. The CDR3 sequence is CASSPRRLRNYGYTF. DNA for the CDR3: TGTGCCAGCAGCCCTAGAAGGCTGCGTAACTATGGCTACACCTTC.

The V gene is TRBV9, the J gene TRBJ1-2, with unresolved D. CDR3 length equals 16 residues. V lost 5 bases and J 4 bases, leaving 21 bases between the germline ends. Germline V gene lookup returns CDR1 SGDLS and CDR2 YYNGEE. The CDR3 DNA follows: TGTGCCAGCAGTACTACGTACGGGGTAAGGAGCTATGGCTACACCTTC. This codes for CASSTTYGVRSYGYTF.

The gene calls are TRBV28 and TRBJ1-3; D unclear. This CDR3 is 15 amino acids long. Trimming shortened V by 2 bases and J by 0 bases, and 8 bases separated the two germline ends. CDR1 and CDR2 from the germline V gene are MDHEN and SYDVKM. The DNA of the CDR3 is TGTGCCAGCAGTTTACAGTCTGTCTCTGGAAACACCATATATTTT. The encoded protein is CASSLQSVSGNTIYF. Full variable domain (outside the CDR3, taken from reference TRBV28 and TRBJ1-3): DVKVTQSSRYLVKRTGEKVFLECVQDMDHENMFWYRQDPGLGLRLIYFSYDVKMKEKGDIPEGYSVSREKKERFSLILESASTNQTSMYLCASSLQSVSGNTIYFGEGSWLTVV.

The chain has TRBV24-1 and TRBJ1-3; 7 nucleotides match TRBD1. The V gene's germline CDR1 is KGHDR and CDR2 SFDVKD. V was pared by 9 bases and J by 5 bases, with 12 bases of the junction left unmatched. The CDR3 covers 15 residues. The CDR3 coding sequence is TGTGCCACCCCGGGGGGGCAGGGGGGGAGAAACACCATATATTTT. Translating it yields CATPGGQGGRNTIYF.

The chain carries TRBV2 and TRBJ2-7; TRBD2 agrees at 13 bases. Unmatched junction bases numbered 2, after V lost 4 bases and J lost 2 bases. Germline V gives CDR1 SNHLY, CDR2 FYNNEI. This CDR3 is built from 15 residues. Written as DNA, the CDR3 is TGTGCCAGCAGTGTGGGACTAGCGGGACCCTACGAGCAGTACTTC. Protein: CASSVGLAGPYEQYF.

The V gene is TRBV28, the J gene TRBJ1-2; no reliable D call. V lost 10 bases to trimming and J lost 4 bases, with 13 bases between them. The germline CDR1 and CDR2 sequences are MDHEN and SYDVKM. The CDR3 consists of 12 residues. CDR3 bases: TGTGCCATCGCCGACCGGGTCTATGGCTACACCTTC. It is translated as CAIADRVYGYTF.

The chain carries TRBV2 and TRBJ1-1; a weak D match, TRBD1 (5 bases). This CDR3 contains 13 residues. Looked up from germline, CDR1 is SNHLY and CDR2 is FYNNEI. The V gene lost 5 bases and the J gene lost 7 bases, with 14 bases spanning the gap. CDR3 sequence (DNA): TGTGCCAGCAGTTACCGACAGAACTTTGAAGCTTTCTTT. Translating it yields CASSYRQNFEAFF.

The chain links TRBV18 to TRBJ2-1, with TRBD2 identical over 9 bases. CDR3 length: 14 amino acids. With V trimmed by 3 bases and J by 12 bases, 9 bases remained unmatched. Germline CDR1 and CDR2: KGHSH and LQKENI. The CDR3 protein is CASSPGVAGDLQFF. DNA of the CDR3: TGTGCCAGCTCACCTGGGGTAGCGGGAGATTTGCAGTTCTTC.

This chain links TRBV6-5 with TRBJ1-5; D might be TRBD1 (5 bases). With 6 bases removed from V and 3 bases from J, the gap between germline ends came to 12 bases. The germline V gene has CDR1 MNHEY and CDR2 SVGAGI. This CDR3 spans 14 amino acids. This CDR3 is CASRADSFNQPQHF. In DNA, the CDR3 is TGTGCCAGCAGAGCCGACAGTTTCAATCAGCCCCAGCATTTT.

The chain links TRBV6-4 to TRBJ2-2; 12 bases align to TRBD2. CDR3 size: 16 residues. V gave up 7 bases and J gave up 3 bases; unmatched junction bases: 6. The germline V gene has CDR1 MRHNA and CDR2 SNTAGT. The CDR3 DNA follows: TGTGCCAGCAAGAGACTAGCGGGAGAGTACACCGGGGAGCTGTTTTTT. Its protein product is CASKRLAGEYTGELFF.

The V call is TRBV28, the J call TRBJ2-2; D not resolved. Looked up from germline, CDR1 is MDHEN and CDR2 is SYDVKM. V was shortened by 3 bases and J by 5 bases, with 4 bases between the two germline ends. This CDR3 has 12 residues. CDR3 nucleotide sequence: TGTGCCAGCAGTTTTCCGACCGGGGAGCTGTTTTTT. Protein sequence: CASSFPTGELFF.

This chain links TRBV19 with TRBJ1-2, with 9 bases that match TRBD1. The junction had 4 bases not matched to a gene; V was cut back by 5 bases and J by 0 bases. The CDR3 totals 15 residues. Germline values: CDR1 LNHDA, CDR2 SQIVND (reference sequence). The CDR3 sequence: CASSARTGANYGYTF. The CDR3 coding sequence is TGTGCCAGTAGTGCACGGACAGGGGCTAACTATGGCTACACCTTC.

V gene TRBV15 combines with J gene TRBJ2-7; 7 nucleotides agree with TRBD2. V trimming: 0 bases; J trimming: 6 bases; junction bases outside the gene matches: 2. From germline, CDR1 is LNHNV and CDR2 YYDKDF (reference sequence). The length of the CDR3 is 13 residues. The CDR3 reads CATSREPGGEQYF. CDR3 in DNA: TGTGCCACCAGCAGAGAACCGGGGGGCGAGCAGTACTTC.

DNA of the CDR3: TGTGCCAGCAGCGGACAACAGGTATTCCCCTACAATGAGCAGTTCTTC. This sequence encodes CASSGQQVFPYNEQFF. V usage is TRBV9 and J usage is TRBJ2-1; a possible D gene is TRBD1 (5 bases). CDR3 length: 16 amino acids. The germline V and J ends were trimmed by 3 bases and 2 bases, with 15 bases remaining between them. Germline CDR1 SGDLS, CDR2 YYNGEE.

CDR3 amino acids: CASSLYWQGGTGELFF. CDR3 nucleotides: TGCGCCAGCAGCTTGTATTGGCAGGGGGGCACCGGGGAGCTGTTTTTT. The rearrangement joins TRBV5-1 to TRBJ2-2; tentatively, D is TRBD1 (7 bases). Trimming stripped 1 base from V and 4 bases from J, with 14 bases between. CDR1 is SGHRS and CDR2 is YFSETQ in the germline V gene. This CDR3 has 16 residues. The variable domain in full, completed from reference TRBV5-1 and TRBJ2-2, reads KAGVTQTPRYLIKTRGQQVTLSCSPISGHRSVSWYQQTPGQGLQFLFEYFSETQRNKGNFPGRFSGRQFSNSRSEMNVSTLELGDSALYLCASSLYWQGGTGELFFGEGSRLTVL.

The chain couples TRBV7-3 to TRBJ2-5; the D is unclear. CDR1 is SGHTA, CDR2 FQGTGA, per germline. There are 16 residues in the CDR3. Between the trimmed V and J ends, which lost 0 bases and 4 bases, there was a span of 15 bases. The CDR3 reads CASSLTLDIFPETQYF. CDR3 DNA sequence: TGTGCCAGCAGCTTAACGCTAGATATATTCCCAGAGACCCAGTACTTC.

This chain uses TRBV7-9 with TRBJ2-7, with TRBD1 as a possible D gene (6 bases). Germline V CDR1 and CDR2: SEHNR, FQNEAQ (reference sequence). The CDR3 consists of 14 residues. Trimming stripped 5 bases from V and 3 bases from J, with 14 bases between. CDR3 bases: TGTGCCAGCAGCACAGATACAGGGTTCTACGAGCAGTACTTC. Translating it yields CASSTDTGFYEQYF.

The chain employs TRBV9 and TRBJ2-1; possible D gene TRBD1, 5 bases. This CDR3 spans 15 amino acids. The V end was cut by 0 bases, the J end by 2 bases, with 9 bases between. Looked up from germline, CDR1 is SGDLS and CDR2 is YYNGEE. The CDR3 is CASSVVQGAYNEQFF. CDR3 DNA sequence: TGTGCCAGCAGCGTAGTTCAGGGCGCCTACAATGAGCAGTTCTTC. The full variable domain, rest sourced from reference TRBV9 and TRBJ2-1, is DSGVTQTPKHLITATGQRVTLRCSPRSGDLSVYWYQQSLDQGLQFLIQYYNGEERAKGNILERFSAQQFPDLHSELNLSSLELGDSALYFCASSVVQGAYNEQFFGPGTRLTVL.

The gene calls are TRBV5-1 and TRBJ2-2, with a possible D match to TRBD1 (6 bases). There are 16 residues in the CDR3. The germline V and J ends were trimmed by 1 base and 4 bases, with 14 bases remaining between them. Germline loops: CDR1 SGHRS, CDR2 YFSETQ. The CDR3 sequence: CASSLFAGVGTGELFF. For the CDR3, the DNA is TGCGCCAGCAGCTTGTTTGCAGGGGTGGGCACCGGGGAGCTGTTTTTT.

The genes are TRBV2 and TRBJ2-2; 12 nucleotides align to TRBD2. The V and J ends lost 4 bases and 6 bases, in that order; junction bases with no gene match: 0. Per germline, CDR1 SNHLY and CDR2 FYNNEI. The CDR3 spans 14 residues. The CDR3 region is CASSGLAGAGELFF. DNA for the CDR3: TGTGCCAGCAGTGGACTAGCGGGAGCCGGGGAGCTGTTTTTT.

In DNA form, the CDR3 reads TGTGCCAGCAGCTTAGGGGATGGTCGGCGGAGTGGCTACACCTTC. It encodes CASSLGDGRRSGYTF. The chain combines TRBV5-8 with TRBJ1-2; D may be TRBD1 (5 bases). Trimming shortened V by 2 bases and J by 7 bases, and 18 bases separated the two germline ends. CDR3 size: 15 residues. Germline V lookup: CDR1 SGHTS, CDR2 YDEGEE.

This chain joins TRBV9 and TRBJ2-2, with no clear D. Trimming shortened V by 0 bases and J by 4 bases, and 13 bases separated the two germline ends. Germline V gene data show CDR1 as SGDLS and CDR2 as YYNGEE. The CDR3 consists of 16 residues. The DNA for the CDR3 is TGTGCCAGCAGCGTAGCGATGGTTAGAAGCACCGGGGAGCTGTTTTTT. Translating it yields CASSVAMVRSTGELFF.

The count of this clone is one. The same CDR3 also results from other DNA sequences found in this sample. The V and J genes are TRBV28 and TRBJ2-7, with TRBD2 identical over 10 bases. Germline loops: CDR1 MDHEN, CDR2 SYDVKM. This CDR3 is built from 15 residues. V trimming: 5 bases; J trimming: 2 bases; junction bases outside the gene matches: 6. The CDR3 nucleotides read TGTGCCAGCAGTCAAGCTAGCGGGGGAACCTACGAGCAGTACTTC. Translating it yields CASSQASGGTYEQYF.